The sample holds many counts of the clone carrying this T cell receptor (beta chain). The V end lost 8 bases, the J end lost 6 bases, and 16 bases lay between the germline ends. The CDR3 consists of 14 residues. The sample belongs to a study of prognosis after radiotherapy for stage I lung cancer. From genomic DNA, two-round multiplex PCR was used to amplify TCR beta CDR3. Primers were specific to each TRBV and TRBJ gene in first-round PCR. In TCRdb, the multiplex PCR reads were re-called with MiXCR into one record per CDR3 protein. The sample consists of about 14,000 distinct CDR3 sequences, roughly 38% of them appearing once.

The V call is TRBV12-3 or TRBV12-4, the J call TRBJ2-2; possible D gene TRBD1, 6 bases. Sequenced here: PBMCs, sampled before or after stereotactic body radiation therapy (not recorded which). The sequence derives from a donor aged 50 or older with non-small cell lung cancer. CDR3 DNA: TGTGCCAGCCGCCCCTACAGGGTGGCCGGGGAGCTGTTTTTT. Translated: CASRPYRVAGELFF.